The 30 T cell receptor beta chains given below trace back to one sample, sequenced in a study of blood T cell repertoires in COVID-19. Assay used: immunoSEQ multiplex PCR; TCRdb lists only in-frame clones, some missing. There are approximately 260,000 clones in the sample; 75% to 90% occur only once, and 3.5% to 5% lies in the top ten. Specimen: peripheral blood. These receptor sequences come from a woman aged 40 to 50 who had recovered from COVID-19.

The V call is TRBV7-9, the J call TRBJ2-7, with TRBD1 matching 8 bases. The CDR3 totals 14 residues. Germline-derived CDR1 and CDR2 are SEHNR and FQNEAQ (reference sequence). The CDR3 is CASSSGQDNYERYV. The CDR3 DNA follows: TGTGCCAGCAGCTCGGGACAGGACAACTACGAGCGGTACGTC.

This clone was seen once. The rearrangement uses TRBV3-1 (or the pseudogene TRBV3-2) and TRBJ2-7; the match to TRBD2 covers 10 bases. V lost 0 bases to trimming and J lost 6 bases; unmatched junction nucleotides: 14. The V gene's germline CDR1 is LGHDT and CDR2 YNNKEL (reference sequence). The CDR3 spans 18 residues. The CDR3 region has the DNA TGTGCCAGCAGCCAAGATTTTTTCGAGGCTAGCGGGGGTCGCGAGCAGTACTTC. It yields the protein CASSQDFFEASGGREQYF.

The V gene is TRBV2, the J gene TRBJ1-1; D uncertain. Germline V lookup: CDR1 SNHLY, CDR2 FYNNEI. Trimming stripped 4 bases from V and 3 bases from J, with 12 bases between. The CDR3 totals 14 residues. CDR3 DNA: TGTGCCAGCAGTGTAGAGGGAGGCGACACTGAAGCTTTCTTT. This sequence encodes CASSVEGGDTEAFF.

This chain connects TRBV5-5 to TRBJ2-7; 8 bases map to TRBD2. The V and J ends lost 1 base and 6 bases, in that order; junction bases with no gene match: 9. The CDR3 contains 15 residues. Per germline, CDR1 SGHKS and CDR2 YYEKEE (reference sequence). The CDR3 sequence: CASSLRAGVVSEQYV. CDR3 nucleotides: TGTGCCAGCAGCTTGCGAGCGGGAGTAGTGAGCGAGCAGTACGTC.

The CDR3 DNA reads as TGTGCCAGCAGCGGGGGACTAGCGGAAACAGATACGCAGTATTTT. Translating it yields CASSGGLAETDTQYF. The V call is TRBV7-9, the J call TRBJ2-3; 11 bases are a match to TRBD2. The CDR3 length is 15 residues. CDR1 is SEHNR, CDR2 FQNEAQ, per germline (reference sequence). J was trimmed by 3 bases and V by 5 bases; bases with no gene match: 4.

This chain links TRBV7-9 with TRBJ2-7; TRBD1 agrees at 8 bases. Germline values: CDR1 SEHNR, CDR2 FQNEAQ (reference sequence). The V gene end was trimmed by 5 bases and the J gene end by 5 bases; junction bases not matched to a gene: 5. The CDR3 sequence is 13 residues long. CDR3 DNA sequence: TGTGCCAGCAGCCGAGACAGGGGAAACGAGCAGTACTTC. Translated: CASSRDRGNEQYF.

The rearrangement links TRBV19 to TRBJ1-5; perhaps TRBD1 as D (5 bases). Deletions cut 3 bases from V and 9 bases from J, with 9 bases between. Germline-derived CDR1 and CDR2 are LNHDA and SQIVND (reference sequence). The CDR3 has 12 residues. The CDR3 coding sequence is TGTGCCAGTAGTATTGTGCAGGGGCCCCAGCATTTT. This encodes CASSIVQGPQHF.

The rearrangement joins TRBV27 to TRBJ2-1; TRBD2 matches 12 bases. The CDR3 extends over 17 amino acids. The germline V gene has CDR1 MNHEY and CDR2 SMNVEV (reference sequence). Unmatched junction bases numbered 10, after V lost 4 bases and J lost 6 bases. CDR3 sequence (DNA): TGTGCCAGCAGTTCGCTCACCCTAGCGGGAGGGGGCAATGAGCAGTTCTTC. The encoded protein is CASSSLTLAGGGNEQFF.

This clone was seen just once. The chain joins TRBV11-3 to TRBJ2-5; 7 bases line up with TRBD2. The CDR3 contains 16 residues. V lost 1 base, J lost 2 bases, and 7 bases stayed unmatched. CDR1 is SGHNT and CDR2 is YENEEA in the germline V gene. Here the CDR3 DNA reads TGTGCCAGCAGCTTAGGTCTGGCGGGGGAACAAGAGACCCAGTACTTC. Protein sequence: CASSLGLAGEQETQYF.

The chain employs TRBV2 and TRBJ2-7, with 12 nucleotides matching TRBD2. This CDR3 has 16 amino acids. The ends lost 5 bases at V and 4 bases at J; junction bases unmatched: 9. Germline CDR1 and CDR2: SNHLY and FYNNEI. CDR3 loop: CASSPRLAGVDYEQYF. Written as DNA, the CDR3 is TGTGCCAGCAGTCCCCGACTAGCGGGGGTTGATTACGAGCAGTACTTC. Together with reference TRBV2 and TRBJ2-7, the CDR3 gives the full variable domain: EPEVTQTPSHQVTQMGQEVILRCVPISNHLYFYWYRQILGQKVEFLVSFYNNEISEKSEIFDDQFSVERPDGSNFTLKIRSTKLEDSAMYFCASSPRLAGVDYEQYFGPGTRLTVT.

The chain carries TRBV6-6 and TRBJ2-2; possible D gene TRBD2, 6 bases. There are 16 residues in the CDR3. Trimming removed 5 bases from V and 1 base from J, with 14 bases in between. Germline V gives CDR1 MNHNY, CDR2 SVGAGI (reference sequence). The CDR3 protein is CASSRPGTQNTGELFF. CDR3 DNA sequence: TGTGCCAGCAGTCGTCCCGGGACTCAGAACACCGGGGAGCTGTTTTTT.

The gene calls are TRBV24-1 and TRBJ2-1; the match to TRBD2 covers 15 bases. J was trimmed by 6 bases and V by 4 bases; bases with no gene match: 9. The CDR3 runs 18 residues. The germline V gene encodes CDR1 KGHDR and CDR2 SFDVKD. The CDR3: CATSETGTSGGLSNEQFF. The DNA for the CDR3 is TGTGCCACCAGTGAAACCGGGACTAGCGGGGGGTTGAGCAATGAGCAGTTCTTC.

The genes are TRBV7-7 and TRBJ2-1; TRBD2 might be the D (6 bases). Trimming removed 3 bases at V and 6 bases at J, with 9 bases between. This CDR3 comprises 13 residues. Germline CDR1 and CDR2: SSHAT and FNYEAQ (reference sequence). The CDR3 region is CASSLVRGNEQFF. The CDR3 coding sequence is TGTGCCAGCAGCTTGGTGCGGGGCAATGAGCAGTTCTTC. The variable domain in full, completed from reference TRBV7-7 and TRBJ2-1, reads GAGVSQSPRYKVTKRGQDVTLRCDPISSHATLYWYQQALGQGPEFLTYFNYEAQPDKSGLPSDRFSAERPEGSISTLTIQRTEQRDSAMYRCASSLVRGNEQFFGPGTRLTVL.

V is TRBV9 and J is TRBJ2-2; possibly TRBD2 for D (5 bases). Germline V CDR1 and CDR2: SGDLS, YYNGEE. The length of the CDR3 is 12 residues. Trimming took 5 bases from V and 7 from J, leaving 9 bases between them. The CDR3 nucleotides read TGTGCCAGCAGTGGTGGGAGCGGGGAGCTGTTTTTT. It codes for CASSGGSGELFF.

The rearrangement joins TRBV27 to TRBJ2-2; TRBD1 is a possible D gene (6 bases). The CDR3 length is 13 residues. V was trimmed by 6 bases and J by 5 bases, leaving 10 bases between them. CDR1 and CDR2 (germline): MNHEY, SMNVEV (reference sequence). The CDR3 bases are TGTGCCAGCAGAGTCCAGGGGACCGGGGAGCTGTTTTTT. Its translation is CASRVQGTGELFF.

This chain connects TRBV12-3 or TRBV12-4 to TRBJ2-5; 8 bases agree with TRBD2. Trimming removed 2 bases from V and 4 bases from J; junction bases left unmatched: 0. The CDR3 totals 13 residues. The CDR3 nucleotides are TGTGCCAGCAGTTTACTAGCGGGAGAGACCCAGTACTTC. Amino acids: CASSLLAGETQYF.

The genes are TRBV9 and TRBJ2-3; 9 nucleotides agree with TRBD1. This CDR3 region has 16 residues. Trimming cost V 2 bases and J 3 bases; bases outside gene matches: 7. The germline V gene has CDR1 SGDLS and CDR2 YYNGEE. The CDR3 bases are TGTGCCAGCAGCGTCGGGACAGGGATTATTACAGATACGCAGTATTTT. Encoded protein: CASSVGTGIITDTQYF. Drawing the rest from reference TRBV9 and TRBJ2-3, the complete variable domain is DSGVTQTPKHLITATGQRVTLRCSPRSGDLSVYWYQQSLDQGLQFLIQYYNGEERAKGNILERFSAQQFPDLHSELNLSSLELGDSALYFCASSVGTGIITDTQYFGPGTRLTVL.

The chain employs TRBV1 and TRBJ1-5. TRBV1 is given as a pseudogene. The CDR3 contains 17 residues. The CDR3 sequence: CTSSQNAGRALDQPQHF. CDR3 sequence (DNA): TGCACCAGCAGCCAAAACGCTGGGCGGGCCCTCGATCAGCCCCAGCATTTT.

The sample holds one count of this clone. V and J are TRBV7-2 and TRBJ1-1, with 7 bases that match TRBD1. With 7 bases clipped from V and 4 bases from J, the junction kept 6 bases outside the gene matches. Germline CDR1 reads SGHTA; CDR2 reads FQGNSA. The length of the CDR3 is 13 residues. The CDR3 region is CASKDGQVTEAFF. In nucleotides, the CDR3 is TGTGCCAGCAAAGATGGACAGGTCACTGAAGCTTTCTTT.

The genes are TRBV28 and TRBJ2-7; 7 positions agree with TRBD1. This CDR3 is built from 15 residues. Germline assignment: CDR1 MDHEN and CDR2 SYDVKM. The junction had 6 bases not matched to a gene; V was cut back by 3 bases and J by 1 base. Here the CDR3 DNA reads TGTGCCAGCAGTTTTTTAGGGACAGAATCCTACGAGCAGTACTTC. Amino acid sequence: CASSFLGTESYEQYF.

The chain links TRBV9 to TRBJ2-1, with TRBD2 matching over 11 bases. The germline V gene has CDR1 SGDLS and CDR2 YYNGEE. V was pared by 3 bases and J by 6 bases, with 5 bases of the junction left unmatched. The CDR3 length is 15 residues. The CDR3 bases are TGTGCCAGCAGCGCCCGGACTAGCGGGCCCAATGAGCAGTTCTTC. Translation: CASSARTSGPNEQFF.

J is TRBJ2-3 and V is TRBV19; a possible D gene is TRBD1 (5 bases). Trimming took 7 bases from V and 3 from J, leaving 11 bases between them. The CDR3 covers 13 residues. From germline, CDR1 is LNHDA and CDR2 SQIVND (reference sequence). The CDR3 DNA reads as TGTGCCAGTAAAATGGGGCTGACAGATACGCAGTATTTT. Translated: CASKMGLTDTQYF.

This clone was picked up one time. J is TRBJ1-5 and V is TRBV19; D not resolved. This CDR3 is 11 amino acids long. Trimming pared 8 bases from V and 4 bases from J, leaving 6 bases between. Germline CDR1 is LNHDA and CDR2 is SQIVND (reference sequence). Here the CDR3 reads CASPQNQPQHF. The CDR3 DNA follows: TGTGCCAGTCCGCAGAATCAGCCCCAGCATTTT.

This clone was picked up one time. The V and J genes are TRBV5-6 and TRBJ1-6, with no clear D. The CDR3 has 13 amino acids. CDR1 and CDR2 (germline): SGHDT, YYEEEE. Trimming took off 4 bases at V and 9 bases at J, with 11 bases between the two ends. CDR3 loop: CASSAGVGSPLHF. In DNA form, the CDR3 reads TGTGCCAGCAGCGCCGGGGTGGGTTCACCCCTCCACTTT.

This clone was observed once. J is TRBJ1-6 and V is TRBV21-1; the D segment call TRBD1 is taken from the table without a DNA check. TRBV21-1 is a recognized pseudogene. The CDR3 covers 15 residues. CDR3 sequence reads: CATSPFRQYNSPLHF. The CDR3 DNA is TGTGCCACCAGTCCCTTTAGACAGTATAATTCACCCCTCCACTTT.

J is TRBJ1-6 and V is TRBV18; D is perhaps TRBD1 (6 bases). The CDR3 covers 14 residues. Germline V gene data show CDR1 as KGHSH and CDR2 as LQKENI. V lost 5 bases and J lost 7, with 12 bases in between. Here the CDR3 reads CASSGTGLNSPLHF. CDR3 nucleotide sequence: TGTGCCAGCTCAGGCACAGGGTTAAATTCACCCCTCCACTTT.

The chain has TRBV6-5 and TRBJ1-2, with TRBD1 matching 9 bases. The trim removed 6 bases at V and 6 bases at J, leaving 8 bases unmatched. CDR1 is MNHEY and CDR2 is SVGAGI in the germline V gene. The CDR3 loop spans 14 amino acids. CDR3 sequence reads: CASSTGQGSDGYTF. In DNA, the CDR3 is TGTGCCAGCAGCACGGGACAGGGTAGTGATGGCTACACCTTC.

J is TRBJ1-4 and V is TRBV5-4; D not certain. V lost 1 base to trimming and J lost 1 base, with 8 bases between them. Germline V gene data show CDR1 as SGHNT and CDR2 as YYREEE (reference sequence). This CDR3 is 15 amino acids long. CDR3 amino acids: CASSLSGKTNEKLFF. Written as DNA, the CDR3 is TGTGCCAGCAGCTTGTCCGGTAAAACTAATGAAAAACTGTTTTTT.

The chain carries TRBV18 and TRBJ1-5, with 9 bases matching TRBD1. Germline trimming cut 3 bases from V and 2 bases from J; bases unmatched to any gene: 2. CDR3 length: 15 amino acids. CDR1 and CDR2 (germline): KGHSH, LQKENI. The CDR3 region has the DNA TGTGCCAGCTCACCGGGACAGGGAGGCAATCAGCCCCAGCATTTT. Its translation is CASSPGQGGNQPQHF.

The CDR3 sequence is CASSIGQGRTEAFF. For the CDR3, the DNA is TGTGCCAGTAGTATTGGACAGGGACGCACTGAAGCTTTCTTT. The V gene is TRBV19, the J gene TRBJ1-1; 8 nucleotides align to TRBD1. Looked up from germline, CDR1 is LNHDA and CDR2 is SQIVND (reference sequence). The ends lost 3 bases at V and 4 bases at J; junction bases unmatched: 4. CDR3 length: 14 amino acids. Together with reference TRBV19 and TRBJ1-1, the CDR3 gives the full variable domain: DGGITQSPKYLFRKEGQNVTLSCEQNLNHDAMYWYRQDPGQGLRLIYYSQIVNDFQKGDIAEGYSVSREKKESFPLTVTSAQKNPTAFYLCASSIGQGRTEAFFGQGTRLTVV.